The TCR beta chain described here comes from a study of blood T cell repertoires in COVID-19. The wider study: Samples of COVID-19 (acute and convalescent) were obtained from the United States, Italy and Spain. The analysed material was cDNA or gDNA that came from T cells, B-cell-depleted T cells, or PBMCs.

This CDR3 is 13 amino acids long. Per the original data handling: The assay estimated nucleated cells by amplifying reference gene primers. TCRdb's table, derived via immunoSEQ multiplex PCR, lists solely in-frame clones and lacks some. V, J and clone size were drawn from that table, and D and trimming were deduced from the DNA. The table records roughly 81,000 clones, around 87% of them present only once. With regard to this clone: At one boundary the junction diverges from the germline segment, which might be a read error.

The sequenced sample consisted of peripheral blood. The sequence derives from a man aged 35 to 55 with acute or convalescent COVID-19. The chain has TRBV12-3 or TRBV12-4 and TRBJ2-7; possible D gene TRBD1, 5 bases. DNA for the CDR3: TGTGCCAGCAGCTTAGACAGTTCCGACGAGCAGTACTTC. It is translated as CASSLDSSDEQYF.